The sequence of this T cell receptor beta chain was determined in a study of PD-L1 blockade in urothelial cancer. Turning to the study itself: Most patients, about 85% of the roughly 30, were males with bladder-origin cancer. T cells were recovered from blood samples at a median of around 140,000.

Time point defined: peripheral blood 6 weeks after treatment start. Each patient supplied 1 to 8 pretreatment and on-treatment samples. The length of the CDR3 is 17 residues. Per the germline V gene, CDR1 is SGDLS and CDR2 is YYNGEE. Germline trimming cut 0 bases from V and 5 bases from J; bases unmatched to any gene: 8. Spiked synthetic TCR analogs estimated absolute template abundance per PCR. Data came from immunoSEQ multiplex PCR; TCRdb stores just in-frame clones and leaves some out. Among just under 45,000 clones, under 90% were seen once, and the ten largest hold about 16%. V gene TRBV9 combines with J gene TRBJ2-3; 11 bases are shared with TRBD2. The TCR sequence derives from a man in his sixties with urothelial cancer. Source: PBMCs, taken around atezolizumab (anti-PD-L1) treatment. The CDR3 DNA sequence: TGTGCCAGCAGCGTAGTGGGTAGCGGGGGGGCAGGAGATACGCAGTATTTT. It specifies CASSVVGSGGAGDTQYF.